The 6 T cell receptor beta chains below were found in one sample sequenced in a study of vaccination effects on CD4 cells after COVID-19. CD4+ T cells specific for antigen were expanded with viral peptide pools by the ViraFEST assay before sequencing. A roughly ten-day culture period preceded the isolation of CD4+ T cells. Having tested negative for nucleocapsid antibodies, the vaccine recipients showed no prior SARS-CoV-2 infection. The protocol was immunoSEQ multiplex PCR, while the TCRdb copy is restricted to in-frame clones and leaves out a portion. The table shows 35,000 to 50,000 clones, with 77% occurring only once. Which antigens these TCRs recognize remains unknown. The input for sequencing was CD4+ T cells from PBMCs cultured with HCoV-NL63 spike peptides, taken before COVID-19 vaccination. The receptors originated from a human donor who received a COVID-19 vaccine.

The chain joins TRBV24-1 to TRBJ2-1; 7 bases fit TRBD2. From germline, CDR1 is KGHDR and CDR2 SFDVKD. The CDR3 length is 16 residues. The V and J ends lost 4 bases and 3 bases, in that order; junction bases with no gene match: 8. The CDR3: CATSDGGTGIYNEQFF. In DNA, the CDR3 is TGTGCCACCAGTGACGGGGGGACCGGAATCTACAATGAGCAGTTCTTC.

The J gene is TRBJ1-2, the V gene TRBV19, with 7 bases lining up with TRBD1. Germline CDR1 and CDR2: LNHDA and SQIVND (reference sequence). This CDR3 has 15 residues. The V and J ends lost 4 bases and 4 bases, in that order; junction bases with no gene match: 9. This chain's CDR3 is CASSTPGTASYGYTF. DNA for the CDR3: TGTGCCAGTAGTACTCCAGGGACAGCAAGCTATGGCTACACCTTC.

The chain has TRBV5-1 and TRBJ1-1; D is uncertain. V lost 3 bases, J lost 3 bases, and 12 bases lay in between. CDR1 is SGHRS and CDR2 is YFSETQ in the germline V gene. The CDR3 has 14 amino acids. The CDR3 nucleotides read TGCGCCAGCAGCTCTGTGACGGACTACACTGAAGCTTTCTTT. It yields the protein CASSSVTDYTEAFF. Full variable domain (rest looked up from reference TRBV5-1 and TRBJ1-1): KAGVTQTPRYLIKTRGQQVTLSCSPISGHRSVSWYQQTPGQGLQFLFEYFSETQRNKGNFPGRFSGRQFSNSRSEMNVSTLELGDSALYLCASSSVTDYTEAFFGQGTRLTVV.

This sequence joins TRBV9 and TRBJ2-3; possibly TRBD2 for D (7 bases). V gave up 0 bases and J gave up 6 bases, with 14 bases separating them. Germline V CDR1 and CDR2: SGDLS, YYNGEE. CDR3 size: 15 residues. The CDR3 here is CASSVGRGGYDTQYF. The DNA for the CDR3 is TGTGCCAGCAGCGTAGGAAGGGGGGGGTACGATACGCAGTATTTT.

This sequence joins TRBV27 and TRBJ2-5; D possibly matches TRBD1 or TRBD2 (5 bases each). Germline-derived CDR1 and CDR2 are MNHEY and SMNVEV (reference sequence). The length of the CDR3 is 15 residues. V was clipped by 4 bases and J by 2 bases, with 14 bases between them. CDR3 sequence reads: CASSSSRGWQETQYF. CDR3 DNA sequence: TGTGCCAGCAGTTCCTCGAGGGGATGGCAAGAGACCCAGTACTTC.

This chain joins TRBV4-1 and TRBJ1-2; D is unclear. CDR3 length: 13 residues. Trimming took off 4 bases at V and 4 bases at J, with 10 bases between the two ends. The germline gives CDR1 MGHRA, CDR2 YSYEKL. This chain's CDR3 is CASSLLAGYGYTF. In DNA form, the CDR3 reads TGCGCCAGCAGCCTATTAGCAGGCTATGGCTACACCTTC.